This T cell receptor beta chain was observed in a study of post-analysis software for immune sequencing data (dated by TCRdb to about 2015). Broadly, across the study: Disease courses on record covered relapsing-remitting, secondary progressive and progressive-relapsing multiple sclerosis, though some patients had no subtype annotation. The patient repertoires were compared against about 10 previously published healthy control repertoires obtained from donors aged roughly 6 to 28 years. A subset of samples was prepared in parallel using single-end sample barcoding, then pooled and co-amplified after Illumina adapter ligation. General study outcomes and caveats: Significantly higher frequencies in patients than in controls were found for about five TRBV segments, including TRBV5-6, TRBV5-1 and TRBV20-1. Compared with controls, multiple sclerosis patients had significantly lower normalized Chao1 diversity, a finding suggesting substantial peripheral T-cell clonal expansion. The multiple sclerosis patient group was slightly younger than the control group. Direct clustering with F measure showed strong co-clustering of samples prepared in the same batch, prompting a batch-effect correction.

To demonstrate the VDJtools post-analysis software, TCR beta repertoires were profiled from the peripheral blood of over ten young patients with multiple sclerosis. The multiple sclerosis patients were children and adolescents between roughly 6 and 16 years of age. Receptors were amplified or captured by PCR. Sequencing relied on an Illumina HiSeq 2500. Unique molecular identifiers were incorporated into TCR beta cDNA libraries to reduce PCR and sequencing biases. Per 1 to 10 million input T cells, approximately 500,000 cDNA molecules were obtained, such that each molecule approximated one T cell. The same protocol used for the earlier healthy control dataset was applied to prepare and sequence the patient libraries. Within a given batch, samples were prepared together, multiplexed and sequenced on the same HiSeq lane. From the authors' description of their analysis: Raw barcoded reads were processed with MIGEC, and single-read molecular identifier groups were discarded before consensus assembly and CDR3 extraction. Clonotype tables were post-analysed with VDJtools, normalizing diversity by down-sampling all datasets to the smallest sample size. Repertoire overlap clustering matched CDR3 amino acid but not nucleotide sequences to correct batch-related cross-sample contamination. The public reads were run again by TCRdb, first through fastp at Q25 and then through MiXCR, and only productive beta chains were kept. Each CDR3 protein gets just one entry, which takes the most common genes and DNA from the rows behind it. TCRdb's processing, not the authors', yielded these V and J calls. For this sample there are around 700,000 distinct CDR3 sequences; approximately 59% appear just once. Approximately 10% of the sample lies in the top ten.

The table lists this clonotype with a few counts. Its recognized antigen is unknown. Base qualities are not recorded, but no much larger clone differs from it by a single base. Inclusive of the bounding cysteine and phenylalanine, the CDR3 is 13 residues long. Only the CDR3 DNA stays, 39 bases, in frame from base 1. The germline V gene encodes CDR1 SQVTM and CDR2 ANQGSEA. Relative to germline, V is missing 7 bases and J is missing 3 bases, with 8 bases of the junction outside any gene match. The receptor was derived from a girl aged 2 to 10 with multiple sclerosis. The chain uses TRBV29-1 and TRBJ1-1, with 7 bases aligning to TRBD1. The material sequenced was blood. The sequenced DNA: TGCAGCGCCGACACAGGGGAGGACACTGAAGCTTTCTTT. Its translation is CSADTGEDTEAFF.